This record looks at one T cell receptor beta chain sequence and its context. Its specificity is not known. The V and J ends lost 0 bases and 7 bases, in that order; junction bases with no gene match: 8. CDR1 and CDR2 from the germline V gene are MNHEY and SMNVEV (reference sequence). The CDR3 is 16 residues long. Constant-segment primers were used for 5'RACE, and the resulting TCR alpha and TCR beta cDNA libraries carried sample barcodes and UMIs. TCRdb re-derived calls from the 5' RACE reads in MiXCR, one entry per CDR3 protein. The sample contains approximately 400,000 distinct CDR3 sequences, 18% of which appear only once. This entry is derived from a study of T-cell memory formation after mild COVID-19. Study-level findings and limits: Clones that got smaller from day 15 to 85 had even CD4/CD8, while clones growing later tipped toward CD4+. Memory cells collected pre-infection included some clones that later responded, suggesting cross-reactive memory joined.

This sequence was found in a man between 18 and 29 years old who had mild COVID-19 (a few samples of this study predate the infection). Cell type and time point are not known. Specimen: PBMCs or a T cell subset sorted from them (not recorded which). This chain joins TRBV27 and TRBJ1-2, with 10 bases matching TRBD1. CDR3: CASSLSLRTGGSGYTF. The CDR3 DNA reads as TGTGCCAGCAGTTTATCCCTACGGACAGGGGGTAGTGGCTACACCTTC.